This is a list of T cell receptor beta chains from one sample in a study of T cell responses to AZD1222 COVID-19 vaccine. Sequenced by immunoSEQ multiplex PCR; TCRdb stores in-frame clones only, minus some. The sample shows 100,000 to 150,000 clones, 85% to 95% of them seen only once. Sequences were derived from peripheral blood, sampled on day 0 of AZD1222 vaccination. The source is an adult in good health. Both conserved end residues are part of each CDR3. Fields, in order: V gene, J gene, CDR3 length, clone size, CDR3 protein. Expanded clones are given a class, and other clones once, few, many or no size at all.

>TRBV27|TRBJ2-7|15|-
CASSSRLAGSYEQYF
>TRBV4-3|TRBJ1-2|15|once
CASSQESRGSYGYTF
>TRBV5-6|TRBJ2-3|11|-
CASSGFDTQYF
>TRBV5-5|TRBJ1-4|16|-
CASSSAPGGVDEKLFF
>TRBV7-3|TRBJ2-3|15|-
CASSLAGQGGDTQYF
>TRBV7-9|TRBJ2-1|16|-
CASSLFAGGLKNEQFF
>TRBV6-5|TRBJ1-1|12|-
CASSVVRFEAFF
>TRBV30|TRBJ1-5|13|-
CAWAAGGNQPQHF
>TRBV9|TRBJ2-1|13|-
CASSASSYNEQFF
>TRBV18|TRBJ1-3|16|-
CASSRASHDFRNTIYF
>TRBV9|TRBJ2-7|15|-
CASSVDGTVSYEQYF
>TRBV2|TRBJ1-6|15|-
CASSEAAHNNSPLHF
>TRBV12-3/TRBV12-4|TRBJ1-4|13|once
CASGAGEDEKLFF
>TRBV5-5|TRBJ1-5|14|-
CASSRQGALQPQHF
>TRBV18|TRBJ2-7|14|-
CASSPGQGRREQYF
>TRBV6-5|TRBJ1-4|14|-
CATSPGTWGEKLFF
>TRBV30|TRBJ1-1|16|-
CAWSVLGGGGNTEAFF
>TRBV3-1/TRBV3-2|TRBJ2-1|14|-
CASSHLDSRNEQFF
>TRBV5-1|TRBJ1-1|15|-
CASSLIPGPEGEAFF
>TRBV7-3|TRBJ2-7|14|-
CASSPQAGNYEQYF
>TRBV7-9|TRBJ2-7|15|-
CASSLGQGISYEQYF
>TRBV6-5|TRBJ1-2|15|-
CASRETGGATYGYTF
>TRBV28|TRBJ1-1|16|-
CASSLLGTGMNTEAFF
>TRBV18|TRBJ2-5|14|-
CASSPGTSSETQYF
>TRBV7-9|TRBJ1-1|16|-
CASSLAGRVGDTEAFF
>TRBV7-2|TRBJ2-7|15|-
CASSLALRGSYEQYF
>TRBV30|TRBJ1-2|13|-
CAWSATGVYGYTF
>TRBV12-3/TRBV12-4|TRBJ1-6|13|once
CASSLGQNSPLHF
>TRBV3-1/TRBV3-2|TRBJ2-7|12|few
CASSQNLLEQYF
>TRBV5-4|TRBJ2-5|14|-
CACLVAGVSETQYF
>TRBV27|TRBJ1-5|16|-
CASSLSVTGADQPQHF
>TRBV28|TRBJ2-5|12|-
CASSLESETQYF
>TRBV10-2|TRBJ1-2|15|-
CASSKDRVLVLGYTF
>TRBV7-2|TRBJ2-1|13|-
CASSPRRYNEQFF
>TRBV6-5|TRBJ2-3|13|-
CASADRGSDTQYF
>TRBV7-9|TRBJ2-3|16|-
CASSWGLGGSTDTQYF
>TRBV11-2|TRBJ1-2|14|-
CASSGGRGLSGYTF
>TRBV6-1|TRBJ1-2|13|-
CASSDSGVYGYTF
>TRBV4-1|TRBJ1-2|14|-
CASSPVGRTYGYTF
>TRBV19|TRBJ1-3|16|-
CASTGQGAMRGNTIYF
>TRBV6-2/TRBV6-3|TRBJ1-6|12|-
CASSLFSSPLHF
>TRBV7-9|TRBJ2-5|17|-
CASSLGSSGRERKTQYF
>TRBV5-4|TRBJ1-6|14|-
CASSQGPLDSPLHF
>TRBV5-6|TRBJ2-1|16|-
CASSLVVRREVGEQFF
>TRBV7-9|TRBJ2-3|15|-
CASSRGWESTDTQYF
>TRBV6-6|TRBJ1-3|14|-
CASSYSSPENTIYF
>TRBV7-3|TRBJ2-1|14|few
CASSGQGRDNEQFF
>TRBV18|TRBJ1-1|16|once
CASSPGTGGVDTEAFF
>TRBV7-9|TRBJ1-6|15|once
CASSLGAGGVPPLHF
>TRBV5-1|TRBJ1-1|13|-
CASSGGGYTEAFF
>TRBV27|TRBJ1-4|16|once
CASSFSGQGANEKLFF
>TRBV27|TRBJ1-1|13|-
CASSFGKGTEAFF
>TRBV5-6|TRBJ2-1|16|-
CASTTLGGAGYNEQFF
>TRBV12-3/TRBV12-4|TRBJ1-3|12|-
CALGTSGNTIYF